These 8 T cell receptor beta chains came from one sample sequenced in a study of radiotherapy plus CTLA-4 blockade in lung cancer. This table comes from immunoSEQ multiplex PCR, and its TCRdb copy is limited to in-frame clones, with some not included. This sample carries approximately 100,000 clones, approximately 85% of them seen once, and the ten largest clones take around 3.6%. Sequencing used peripheral blood, obtained from a patient treated with radiotherapy plus ipilimumab. These receptors came from a human donor with non-small cell lung cancer who had a partial response to radiotherapy plus ipilimumab.

The chain combines TRBV6-1 with TRBJ2-7; 11 bases are shared with TRBD2. The V gene's germline CDR1 is MNHNS and CDR2 SASEGT. The CDR3 extends over 17 amino acids. V was pared by 4 bases and J by 0 bases, with 8 bases of the junction left unmatched. The CDR3 DNA reads TGTGCCAGCAGTGGGGGGACTAGCGGAGGTTCCTCCTACGAGCAGTACTTC. Translation: CASSGGTSGGSSYEQYF.

This clone was found a few times. The rearrangement joins TRBV5-1 to TRBJ2-5; tentative D call: TRBD2 (6 bases). CDR3 size: 16 residues. Trimming removed 2 bases from V and 3 bases from J, with 17 bases in between. CDR1 is SGHRS and CDR2 is YFSETQ in the germline V gene. CDR3 bases: TGCGCCAGCAGCTTTGGGCTCCGGGACTCAGAAGAGACCCAGTACTTC. Its translation: CASSFGLRDSEETQYF.

This chain links TRBV4-2 with TRBJ2-7, with 12 bases that match TRBD2. V dropped 4 bases and J dropped 2; count of bases not matched to a gene: 6. This CDR3 comprises 16 residues. Germline loops: CDR1 LGHNA, CDR2 YNFKEQ. DNA for the CDR3: TGTGCCAGCAGCCGAGAACTAGCGGGAGGTGCCTACGAGCAGTACTTC. Translating it yields CASSRELAGGAYEQYF.

This rearrangement joins TRBV30 to TRBJ1-2; the match to TRBD1 covers 8 bases. The CDR3 sequence is 14 residues long. The junction had 9 bases not matched to a gene; V was cut back by 4 bases and J by 5 bases. Germline CDR1 reads GTSNPN; CDR2 reads SVGIG (reference sequence). CDR3 DNA: TGTGCCTGGATTTGGACAGGGAAAGGGTATGGCTACACCTTC. It translates to CAWIWTGKGYGYTF.

J is TRBJ2-5 and V is TRBV27; weak D call: TRBD2 (6 bases). Trimming removed 4 bases at V and 12 bases at J, with 15 bases between. Germline-derived CDR1 and CDR2 are MNHEY and SMNVEV (reference sequence). This CDR3 comprises 12 residues. CDR3 residues: CASSSPYTGEYF. CDR3 DNA sequence: TGTGCCAGCAGTTCCCCTTACACGGGAGAGTACTTC.

This sequence joins TRBV18 and TRBJ2-5; no reliable D call. This CDR3 comprises 13 residues. V lost 6 bases and J lost 3, with 11 bases in between. CDR1 KGHSH and CDR2 LQKENI come from the germline V gene. The CDR3 DNA sequence: TGTGCCAGCTCCCCTGGCCTGGAAGAGACCCAGTACTTC. Its protein is CASSPGLEETQYF.

The chain joins TRBV7-3 to TRBJ2-7; 7 bases match TRBD1. Germline assignment: CDR1 SGHTA and CDR2 FQGTGA. CDR3 length: 15 residues. V shed 0 bases, J shed 1 base, and the junction held 3 bases outside the gene matches. The DNA for the CDR3 is TGTGCCAGCAGCTTAACAGGGGGCGCGTCCTACGAGCAGTACTTC. Its translation is CASSLTGGASYEQYF.

This rearrangement joins TRBV7-2 to TRBJ2-2; 7 bases map to TRBD1. The CDR3 is 14 amino acids. The V gene's germline CDR1 is SGHTA and CDR2 FQGNSA. V lost 7 bases to trimming and J lost 3 bases; unmatched junction nucleotides: 5. The CDR3 DNA sequence: TGTGCCAGCACCCCAGGGGGTTACACCGGGGAGCTGTTTTTT. Translating it yields CASTPGGYTGELFF.